A selection of T cell receptor beta chains follows, all from one sample in a study of blood T cell repertoires in COVID-19. Assay used: immunoSEQ multiplex PCR; TCRdb lists only in-frame clones, some missing. The table includes more than 85,000 clones, 82% detected once. The source material was peripheral blood. These receptors were obtained from a woman aged 55-70 years with acute or convalescent COVID-19. CDR3s leave out the opening cysteine and the closing phenylalanine or tryptophan.

j_call | v_call | cdr3_aa
TRBJ1-6 | TRBV11-3 | ASSRGQNSPLH
TRBJ2-7 | TRBV3-1/TRBV3-2 | ASSLDTGRYEQY
TRBJ2-7 | TRBV28 | ASSLPGTGNEQY
TRBJ2-3 | TRBV2 | ASQGTGGRTDTQY
TRBJ1-5 | TRBV3-1/TRBV3-2 | ASGGNQPQH
TRBJ1-2 | TRBV12-2 | ASRFDPPRGSST
TRBJ1-6 | TRBV5-5 | ASSLEGGGVYSPLH
TRBJ2-2 | TRBV5-1 | ASRGQGAGELF
TRBJ1-3 | TRBV19 | ASNPRGFNRNTIY
TRBJ1-2 | TRBV29-1 | SLRGGSIYGYT